The rows below give T cell receptor beta chains drawn from one sample of a study of blood T cell repertoires in COVID-19. Using immunoSEQ multiplex PCR, the repertoire was profiled, and TCRdb retains in-frame clones only, with some absent. The sample records 130,000 to 150,000 clones, approximately 79% being singletons. The sequencing input was peripheral blood. These receptors were collected from a man between 45 and 60 years old with active or convalescent COVID-19. Both conserved end residues are part of each CDR3. The D gene is left open where the match is weak. Size tells how often a clone was seen (once, few, many) or the class of an expanded clone, and some rows leave it out.

clone_size	d_call	cdr3_length	j_call	v_call	cdr3_nt	cdr3_aa
-	TRBD1	15	TRBJ1-1	TRBV11-3	TGTGCCAGCAGCTTACAGACAGGGGCGGACACTGAAGCTTTCTTT	CASSLQTGADTEAFF
-	-	12	TRBJ2-7	TRBV29-1	TGCTCCGGGGTATCTAGCTCCTACGAGCAGTACTTC	CSGVSSSYEQYF
-	TRBD2	17	TRBJ2-4	TRBV28	TGTGCCAGCAGCTCCGGGACTAGCGGGATAGCCAAAAACATTCAGTACTTC	CASSSGTSGIAKNIQYF
-	TRBD1	14	TRBJ1-2	TRBV30	TGTGCCTGGGTAGGAAGGGACAGCAACTATGGCTACACCTTC	CAWVGRDSNYGYTF
-	-	14	TRBJ2-5	TRBV2	TGTGCCAGCACAACCGGACTGTTACAAGAGACCCAGTACTTC	CASTTGLLQETQYF
-	TRBD2	12	TRBJ2-7	TRBV2	TGTGCCAGCAGTGACGGGGGGTTCGAGCAGTACTTC	CASSDGGFEQYF
few	TRBD1	14	TRBJ1-5	TRBV27	TGTGCCAGCCAGGAGGGGGCTGGAGGGCAGCCCCAGCATTTT	CASQEGAGGQPQHF
once	TRBD2	16	TRBJ2-5	TRBV9	TGTGCCAGCAGCGTAGGTGGGGGACTAGCCTCAGAGACCCAGTACTTC	CASSVGGGLASETQYF
-	-	14	TRBJ2-1	TRBV7-2	TGTGCCAGCAGCTCGGCCCCCCCTAGCAATGAGCAGTTCTTC	CASSSAPPSNEQFF
few	TRBD2	15	TRBJ2-7	TRBV7-2	TGTGCCAGCAGCTCGGGACTAGCGGGAGTTTTCGAGCAGTACTTC	CASSSGLAGVFEQYF
once	TRBD1	12	TRBJ1-2	TRBV19	TGTGCCAGTAGTGGGACAGGGGGCGTCTACACCTTC	CASSGTGGVYTF
-	-	12	TRBJ1-1	TRBV19	TGTGCCAGTAGACAGTTCAACACTGAAGCTTTCTTT	CASRQFNTEAFF
few	-	14	TRBJ2-7	TRBV30	TGTGCCTGGAGGTCTGATTGGGGCGCCTACGAGCAGTACTTC	CAWRSDWGAYEQYF
-	TRBD1	15	TRBJ1-1	TRBV19	TGTGCCAGTAGTACCAGATATAACAGGGGCACTGAAGCTTTCTTT	CASSTRYNRGTEAFF
-	-	15	TRBJ1-3	TRBV28	TGTGCCAGCAGTTTATGGGCAGGGGTTGGAAACACCATATATTTT	CASSLWAGVGNTIYF
-	TRBD1	16	TRBJ1-1	TRBV28	TGTGCCAGCAGTCTAACAGGGGGCCGATCGAACACTGAAGCTTTCTTT	CASSLTGGRSNTEAFF
-	-	16	TRBJ1-6	TRBV28	TGTGCCAGCAGTCAACATCGGAGGCCCTATAATTCACCCCTCCACTTT	CASSQHRRPYNSPLHF
-	TRBD1	15	TRBJ2-2	TRBV27	TGTGCCAGCAGTCCACAGGGGGCGAACACCGGGGAGCTGTTTTTT	CASSPQGANTGELFF
-	-	15	TRBJ2-5	TRBV21-1	TGTGCCAGCAGCAAGGTTCGGTCCAGGGGAGAGACCCAGTACTTC	CASSKVRSRGETQYF
-	-	14	TRBJ1-2	TRBV19	TGTGCCAGTAGTATACGGGACTCAGACTATGGCTACACCTTC	CASSIRDSDYGYTF
-	-	15	TRBJ1-1	TRBV19	TGTGCCAGTAGTATAGATCGCAGGTCGGACACTGAAGCTTTCTTT	CASSIDRRSDTEAFF
-	-	15	TRBJ2-7	TRBV3-1/TRBV3-2	TGTGCCAGCAGCCAAGATCTACTGGGGCCCGGCGAGCAGTACTTC	CASSQDLLGPGEQYF
few	TRBD2	15	TRBJ2-1	TRBV7-9	TGTGCCAGCAGCCCTACTAGCGGGAGCTACAATGAGCAGTTCTTC	CASSPTSGSYNEQFF
few	-	13	TRBJ1-1	TRBV28	TGTGCCAGCAGTAGTCAGGGGCCGAGAGCAGCTTTCTTT	CASSSQGPRAAFF
-	TRBD2	17	TRBJ2-7	TRBV3-1/TRBV3-2	TGTGCCAGCAGCCAAGAACAACCCGGACTAGCGGGGTCAGAGCAGTACTTC	CASSQEQPGLAGSEQYF
-	TRBD1	15	TRBJ2-5	TRBV24-1	TGTGCCACCAGCCCTGGACAGGGAATGTGGGAGACCCAGTACTTC	CATSPGQGMWETQYF
few	-	13	TRBJ1-2	TRBV19	TGTGCCAGTAGTATGGGGCAGGGCTATGGCTACACCTTC	CASSMGQGYGYTF
-	TRBD1	13	TRBJ1-2	TRBV24-1	TGTGCCACCAGTGATTTCACAGGGGGAGGCTACACCTTC	CATSDFTGGGYTF
-	TRBD2	15	TRBJ2-7	TRBV6-5	TGTGCCAGCAGGCCGACTAGCGGGACGGGGTACGAGCAGTACTTC	CASRPTSGTGYEQYF
-	-	11	TRBJ2-7	TRBV12-3/TRBV12-4	TGTGCCAGCAGCCCGTCCTACGAGCAGTACTTC	CASSPSYEQYF
-	TRBD1	14	TRBJ1-6	TRBV19	TGTGCCAGTAGTCTCCGGGACAGGGGTTCACCCCTCCACTTT	CASSLRDRGSPLHF
-	-	13	TRBJ1-1	TRBV25-1	TGTGCCAGCGTCCACAGGTTGAACACTGAAGCTTTCTTT	CASVHRLNTEAFF
few	-	14	TRBJ1-2	TRBV24-1	TGTGCCACCAGTGATAGTGACTGGAACTATGGCTACACCTTC	CATSDSDWNYGYTF
-	-	12	TRBJ2-7	TRBV6-6	TGTGCCAGCAGCCGTAATGTGAGGGAGCAGTACTTC	CASSRNVREQYF
-	-	14	TRBJ2-3	TRBV5-1	TGCGCCAGCAGCCCCCCGGCAGGGGCGGATACGCAGTATTTT	CASSPPAGADTQYF
-	TRBD2	21	TRBJ2-1	TRBV7-2	TGTGCCAGCAGCTTAGCCATTCGAGGGAGGACCGGACTAGCGGGCTACAATGAGCAGTTCTTC	CASSLAIRGRTGLAGYNEQFF
-	-	14	TRBJ2-3	TRBV11-3	TGTGCCAGCAGCCGGCTCGGCGGGGCAGATACGCAGTATTTT	CASSRLGGADTQYF
-	TRBD1	15	TRBJ1-1	TRBV30	TGTGCCTGGAGTCCTCTGACAGGGGGCCTAGCTGAAGCTTTCTTT	CAWSPLTGGLAEAFF
-	TRBD2	14	TRBJ2-7	TRBV28	TGTGCCAGCAGTCCTAGCGGGAGTGTCTACGAGCAGTACTTC	CASSPSGSVYEQYF
-	-	15	TRBJ1-2	TRBV10-3	TGTGCCATCAGTGCGGGCCAGGGGAGGGACTATGGCTACACCTTC	CAISAGQGRDYGYTF
-	-	17	TRBJ1-5	TRBV28	TGTGCCAGCAGTTTACCCCGGACAGATATTAGCAATCAGCCCCAGCATTTT	CASSLPRTDISNQPQHF
-	-	12	TRBJ2-5	TRBV29-1	TGCAGCGTTGGTAGCAGGGGAGAGACCCAGTACTTC	CSVGSRGETQYF
-	-	15	TRBJ2-6	TRBV19	TGTGCCAGTAGTCGGTGGGAGACCGGGGCCAACGTCCTGACTTTC	CASSRWETGANVLTF
-	-	14	TRBJ2-7	TRBV7-2	TGTGCCAGCAGCACGAGGACGGAGGCCTACGAGCAGTACTTC	CASSTRTEAYEQYF
-	-	12	TRBJ2-1	TRBV27	TGTGCCAGCAGTTTAAACAGGAATGAGCAGTTCTTC	CASSLNRNEQFF
-	-	13	TRBJ1-2	TRBV18	TGTGCCAGCTCACCAAACAGGGACGATGGCTACACCTTC	CASSPNRDDGYTF
-	-	13	TRBJ2-2	TRBV7-6	TGTGCCAGCAGCTCCGTTCAGGGGCGGGAGCTGTTTTTT	CASSSVQGRELFF
-	-	18	TRBJ2-1	TRBV15	TGTGCCACCAGCAGAGATTATTCGGGCAGGGGCAGGTACAATGAGCAGTTCTTC	CATSRDYSGRGRYNEQFF
-	-	13	TRBJ1-2	TRBV28	TGTGCCAGCAATTCCGTAGCTAACTATGGCTACACCTTC	CASNSVANYGYTF
-	-	13	TRBJ1-1	TRBV2	TGTGCCAGCACCCTAAGGGGGAACACTGAAGCTTTCTTT	CASTLRGNTEAFF